A single T cell receptor beta chain is shown here with its context. This sample is drawn from a study of CXCR3-negative and CXCR3-positive naive CD8 T cells. UMI-labeled 5' RACE TRB cDNA libraries were prepared from the cells. Reanalyzing the 5' RACE reads, TCRdb keeps one entry per CDR3 protein, without DNA. The sample has tens of thousands of distinct CDR3 sequences, and its top ten clones hold approximately 10%. This CDR3 is 17 amino acids long. The germline CDR1 and CDR2 sequences are SGDLS and YYNGEE. The TCR sequence derives from a human donor in good health. Some clones in this sample may be carry-over from other donors' samples. The sample consisted of memory CD8+ T cells from blood. The V call is TRBV9, the J call TRBJ1-1; TCRdb lists TRBD1, though no DNA is available to test this call. The CDR3 sequence: CASSAKGGPMGNTEAFF.